The 21 T cell receptor beta chains presented below share a single source sample, sequenced in a study of cytomegalovirus exposure and HLA in healthy donors. The PCR had 60 Vbeta and 13 Jbeta primers. TCRdb keeps only in-frame clones here, not all; method: immunoSEQ multiplex PCR. The repertoire holds 90,000 to 110,000 clones, with over 70% as singletons. Sequencing input: PBMCs. The source of these receptors is a man in his forties in good health and CMV-seronegative.

The V and J genes are TRBV7-8 and TRBJ2-7, with D possibly TRBD1 on 6 matching bases. Per the germline V gene, CDR1 is SGHVS and CDR2 is FQNEAQ. This CDR3 has 15 residues. V lost 2 bases and J 1 base, leaving 12 bases between the germline ends. CDR3 loop: CASSLYRATSYEQYF. The DNA of the CDR3 is TGTGCCAGCAGCTTATACAGGGCAACGTCCTACGAGCAGTACTTC.

The chain recombines TRBV19 with TRBJ2-7; 9 bases are a match to TRBD2. Germline V gene lookup returns CDR1 LNHDA and CDR2 SQIVND (reference sequence). The CDR3 is 12 amino acids. V dropped 6 bases and J dropped 6; count of bases not matched to a gene: 3. The CDR3 DNA reads TGTGCCAGTAGCGCGGGAGGGCTCGAGCAGTACTTC. Amino acids: CASSAGGLEQYF.

This chain links TRBV25-1 with TRBJ1-2, with a possible D match to TRBD1 (5 bases). CDR3 length: 15 amino acids. Germline V gene lookup returns CDR1 MGHDK and CDR2 SYGVNS. Deletions cut 5 bases from V and 4 bases from J, with 17 bases between. This CDR3 reads CASSPRGGDLYGYTF. The CDR3 coding sequence is TGTGCCAGCAGTCCCCGGGGCGGGGATCTCTATGGCTACACCTTC.

This rearrangement joins TRBV30 to TRBJ2-1, with 12 bases matching TRBD2. This CDR3 comprises 13 residues. The J segment lost 8 bases and the V segment lost 4 bases, leaving 3 bases of the junction unmatched. In germline, CDR1 is GTSNPN, CDR2 SVGIG (reference sequence). The CDR3 DNA follows: TGTGCCTGGATACTAGCGGGAGGTCATGAGCAGTTCTTC. Its protein product is CAWILAGGHEQFF. The full variable domain, with the rest looked up from reference TRBV30 and TRBJ2-1, is SQTIHQWPATLVQPVGSPLSLECTVEGTSNPNLYWYRQAAGRGLQLLFYSVGIGQISSEVPQNLSASRPQDRQFILSSKKLLLSDSGFYLCAWILAGGHEQFFGPGTRLTVL.

This clone was detected a few times. The chain carries TRBV27 and TRBJ1-1; 10 bases are shared with TRBD1. The CDR3 loop spans 17 amino acids. The germline CDR1 and CDR2 sequences are MNHEY and SMNVEV (reference sequence). Losses at the gene ends were 5 bases for V and 4 bases for J; bases not matched to a gene: 13. The DNA for the CDR3 is TGTGCCAGCAGTCCCGGGGACCTCGGGACAGGGGTCACTGAAGCTTTCTTT. Its translation is CASSPGDLGTGVTEAFF.

The chain is built from TRBV14 and TRBJ1-3, with TRBD1 as a possible D gene (6 bases). Trimming cost V 4 bases and J 6 bases, with 13 bases left between them. The CDR3 consists of 14 residues. Germline loops: CDR1 SGHDN, CDR2 FVKESK. In DNA form, the CDR3 reads TGTGCCAGCAGCCCTCGGACAGCGGTAAACACCATATATTTT. Translating it yields CASSPRTAVNTIYF.

This clone was recorded a few times. This chain links TRBV6-5 with TRBJ1-5; the D is unclear. CDR1 MNHEY and CDR2 SVGAGI come from the germline V gene. V lost 0 bases and J 12 bases, leaving 18 bases between the germline ends. The CDR3 totals 15 residues. The CDR3 DNA reads as TGTGCCAGCAGTTACTCGAAGGAACCCATTCGACTCCAGCATTTT. Translation: CASSYSKEPIRLQHF.

V and J are TRBV27 and TRBJ2-1; 10 bases map to TRBD1. The germline gives CDR1 MNHEY, CDR2 SMNVEV (reference sequence). Trimming cost V 6 bases and J 6 bases; bases outside gene matches: 8. This CDR3 has 15 amino acids. Here the CDR3 DNA reads TGTGCCAGCAGCGCTCCTCGGACAGGGGGCAATGAGCAGTTCTTC. Protein sequence: CASSAPRTGGNEQFF.

In its sample, this clone was seen once. The chain joins TRBV4-1 to TRBJ2-5; the match to TRBD2 covers 10 bases. Trimming removed 4 bases from V and 5 bases from J; junction bases left unmatched: 7. This CDR3 has 15 residues. In germline, CDR1 is MGHRA, CDR2 YSYEKL. CDR3 bases: TGCGCCAGCAGCCCTAACCTAGCGGGGGTGGAGACCCAGTACTTC. This translates into CASSPNLAGVETQYF.

The chain is built from TRBV25-1 and TRBJ1-6; D not resolved. Germline values: CDR1 MGHDK, CDR2 SYGVNS. The CDR3 consists of 14 residues. V was shortened by 0 bases and J by 4 bases, with 4 bases between the two germline ends. The CDR3 nucleotides read TGTGCCAGCAGTGAATACATGTATAATTCACCCCTCCACTTT. Translation: CASSEYMYNSPLHF.

This clone appeared a single time. V and J are TRBV6-5 and TRBJ1-1; TRBD1 might be the D (5 bases). Trimming pared 3 bases from V and 6 bases from J, leaving 17 bases between. Germline V gene lookup returns CDR1 MNHEY and CDR2 SVGAGI. CDR3 size: 15 residues. CDR3: CASSYGYRRRAEAFF. The CDR3 nucleotides are TGTGCCAGCAGTTATGGTTACAGGAGGAGGGCTGAAGCTTTCTTT.

The chain has TRBV6-5 and TRBJ2-2, with 7 bases that match TRBD1. There are 15 residues in the CDR3. Per the germline V gene, CDR1 is MNHEY and CDR2 is SVGAGI. The V and J ends lost 6 bases and 1 base, in that order; junction bases with no gene match: 5. The CDR3 here is CASSHWDRNTGELFF. The CDR3 DNA reads TGTGCCAGCAGCCACTGGGACAGGAACACCGGGGAGCTGTTTTTT.

This clone was observed once. CDR3 nucleotides: TGTGCCAGTAATACCGGGACAGGGGACAACACTGAAGCTTTCTTT. It encodes CASNTGTGDNTEAFF. The genes are TRBV19 and TRBJ1-1; 10 bases map to TRBD1. Germline V lookup: CDR1 LNHDA, CDR2 SQIVND (reference sequence). This CDR3 contains 15 residues. V shed 7 bases and J 2 bases; nucleotides not matched to a gene: 7. The full variable domain, its missing parts supplied by reference TRBV19 and TRBJ1-1, is DGGITQSPKYLFRKEGQNVTLSCEQNLNHDAMYWYRQDPGQGLRLIYYSQIVNDFQKGDIAEGYSVSREKKESFPLTVTSAQKNPTAFYLCASNTGTGDNTEAFFGQGTRLTVV.

In the case of this clone: Relative to the germline gene, one junction end is altered; a read error may explain this. This sequence joins TRBV7-9 and TRBJ2-5; D is unclear. The J call is in doubt because the DNA end fits TRBJ2-7 better. Germline CDR1 is SEHNR and CDR2 is FQNEAQ (reference sequence). This CDR3 has 15 residues. Here the CDR3 DNA reads TGTTCCAGCAGCTTAATGGCGGTGGTTCCTGGCGAGCAGTACTTC. Residues: CSSSLMAVVPGEQYF.

The chain recombines TRBV7-9 with TRBJ1-5; TRBD1 matches 9 bases. This CDR3 has 17 residues. The V and J ends lost 2 bases and 5 bases, in that order; junction bases with no gene match: 10. Germline CDR1 reads SEHNR; CDR2 reads FQNEAQ (reference sequence). The CDR3: CASSLMGKQGAYQPQHF. CDR3 bases: TGTGCCAGCAGCTTAATGGGAAAACAGGGGGCTTATCAGCCCCAGCATTTT.

The CDR3 nucleotides read TGCGCCAGCAGCCAAGTGTCCAGGGGGCGGACTGAAGCTTTCTTT. This translates into CASSQVSRGRTEAFF. The chain employs TRBV4-1 and TRBJ1-1; 8 bases are a match to TRBD1. There are 15 residues in the CDR3. The J segment lost 5 bases and the V segment lost 1 base, leaving 6 bases of the junction unmatched. Germline CDR1 reads MGHRA; CDR2 reads YSYEKL.

The J gene is TRBJ2-7, the V gene TRBV7-9; perhaps TRBD2 as D (6 bases). V shed 4 bases and J shed 3 bases, with 16 bases lying between them. Germline V gene lookup returns CDR1 SEHNR and CDR2 FQNEAQ (reference sequence). The CDR3 totals 15 residues. Written as DNA, the CDR3 is TGTGCCAGCAGCTGGCGTCAGGAGGGCCTCTACGAGCAGTACTTC. It encodes CASSWRQEGLYEQYF. Filled out from reference TRBV7-9 and TRBJ2-7, the complete variable domain reads DTGVSQNPRHKITKRGQNVTFRCDPISEHNRLYWYRQTLGQGPEFLTYFQNEAQLEKSRLLSDRFSAERPKGSFSTLEIQRTEQGDSAMYLCASSWRQEGLYEQYFGPGTRLTVT.

This clone was counted once. V gene TRBV5-8 combines with J gene TRBJ2-7; TRBD1 agrees at 9 bases. V lost 0 bases to trimming and J lost 2 bases; unmatched junction nucleotides: 3. The CDR3 totals 15 residues. Germline V gene lookup returns CDR1 SGHTS and CDR2 YDEGEE. CDR3: CASSLGQGGTYEQYF. For the CDR3, the DNA is TGTGCCAGCAGCTTGGGACAGGGGGGAACCTACGAGCAGTACTTC.

The V call is TRBV27, the J call TRBJ2-5; D is ambiguous. The end of the DNA aligns better with TRBJ2-7, so the J call may be wrong. The germline V gene has CDR1 MNHEY and CDR2 SMNVEV (reference sequence). The CDR3 extends over 14 amino acids. CDR3: CASSLGPPASEQYF. CDR3 DNA: TGTGCCAGCAGTTTGGGCCCGCCTGCTAGCGAGCAGTACTTC.

The rearrangement uses TRBV4-2 and TRBJ2-1; D is unresolved. Germline loops: CDR1 LGHNA, CDR2 YNFKEQ. Trimming took off 0 bases at V and 7 bases at J, with 10 bases between the two ends. This CDR3 comprises 14 residues. CDR3 sequence reads: CASSQDMLANEQFF. CDR3 coding DNA: TGTGCCAGCAGCCAAGATATGTTGGCTAATGAGCAGTTCTTC.

The chain joins TRBV15 to TRBJ2-2; TRBD2 might be the D (5 bases). Trimming cost V 0 bases and J 4 bases, with 12 bases left between them. Germline assignment: CDR1 LNHNV and CDR2 YYDKDF (reference sequence). This CDR3 has 16 amino acids. CDR3 sequence: CATSREIPEGTGELFF. DNA for the CDR3: TGTGCCACCAGCAGAGAGATCCCCGAGGGCACCGGGGAGCTGTTTTTT.